This T cell receptor (beta chain) was sequenced for a study of cytomegalovirus exposure and HLA in healthy donors. General study findings and limits: Reports described diagnosis of cytomegalovirus status by the classifier as highly specific and sensitive.

As to this clone: As yet, its antigen is unknown.

Profiled with immunoSEQ multiplex PCR; TCRdb holds only in-frame clones, not every one. The profile shows more than 250,000 clones, 86% of them singletons. This CDR3 has 12 amino acids. Germline V gene lookup returns CDR1 SNHLY and CDR2 FYNNEI. After removal of 8 bases from V and 12 bases from J, the junction contained 9 bases not matched to a gene. The clonotype comes from a woman aged 18-29 years in good health and CMV-seronegative. The chain joins TRBV2 to TRBJ2-1; 8 bases map to TRBD2. Material: PBMCs. This CDR3 reads CASRISGTVQFF. The CDR3, as DNA: TGTGCCAGCCGCATTAGCGGGACTGTGCAGTTCTTC.